The clone carrying this T cell receptor beta chain was seen a few times. As yet, its antigen is unknown. In TCRdb, the PCR reads were re-called with MiXCR into one record per CDR3 protein. Of over 55,000 distinct CDR3 sequences in the sample, around a sixth were seen once. The data originate from a study of molecular identifiers for immune sequencing clone quantification. Study-wide context: With replicates, the RNA of around 20,000 or 100,000 naive CD8 cells was split five ways and four were sequenced.

Study conclusions and caveats: More than 99% of effector molecules, versus under 1% of naive-cell molecules, belonged to clones above 20 RNA copies. With a barcode shared among identical TCR molecules, highly expanded clone sizes could be underestimated.

The CDR3 consists of 14 residues. The V end was cut by 0 bases, the J end by 6 bases, with 10 bases between. The germline V gene encodes CDR1 SGHRS and CDR2 YFSETQ. Sorting recovered naive CD8 T cells on a CD8+CD4-CCR7+CD45RA+ profile. This TCR was sampled from a human donor in good health. Some libraries in this study had Jurkat cell RNA spiked in. The V gene is TRBV5-1, the J gene TRBJ2-1, with D perhaps matching TRBD2 (5 bases). The sequencing sample was made of naive CD8+ T cells from blood, with Jurkat cell RNA spiked in. The subset is: FACS-sorted CD8+CD4-CCR7+CD45RA+ naive T cells. Here the CDR3 DNA reads TGCGCCAGCAGCTTGGCGGGATCGGGCAATGAGCAGTTCTTC. Translating gives CASSLAGSGNEQFF. The variable domain in full, completed from reference TRBV5-1 and TRBJ2-1, reads KAGVTQTPRYLIKTRGQQVTLSCSPISGHRSVSWYQQTPGQGLQFLFEYFSETQRNKGNFPGRFSGRQFSNSRSEMNVSTLELGDSALYLCASSLAGSGNEQFFGPGTRLTVL.